A selection of T cell receptor beta chains follows, all from one sample in a study of OX40 agonist ivuxolimab in advanced cancers. Profiled with immunoSEQ multiplex PCR; TCRdb holds only in-frame clones, not every one. The repertoire has about 45,000 clones, 75% to 90% of them found once; the top ten carry 14% to 15%. This specimen consisted of CD4+ or CD8+ T cells sorted from blood, obtained in a trial of the OX40 agonist ivuxolimab. These receptors were collected from an adult with an advanced solid tumor such as melanoma, head and neck, liver or kidney cancer. Each CDR3 is given with its conserved first and last residue. A D gene is named only where the DNA matches it firmly. Clone size is given for some rows only: seen once, a few or many times, or a class if the clone is expanded.

D gene: -; clone size: -; J gene: TRBJ2-1; V gene: TRBV18; CDR3 protein: CASSPQGGNEQFF; CDR3 DNA: TGTGCCAGCTCACCTCAGGGTGGCAATGAGCAGTTCTTC
D gene: -; clone size: once; J gene: TRBJ2-5; V gene: TRBV7-9; CDR3 protein: CASSLAGVQETQYF; CDR3 DNA: TGTGCCAGCAGCTTAGCGGGAGTCCAAGAGACCCAGTACTTC
D gene: TRBD1; clone size: -; J gene: TRBJ1-1; V gene: TRBV19; CDR3 protein: CASSTRDRGPLVSAFF; CDR3 DNA: TGTGCCAGTAGTACCCGGGACAGGGGGCCACTTGTGTCGGCTTTCTTT
D gene: -; clone size: once; J gene: TRBJ1-5; V gene: TRBV9; CDR3 protein: CASSVAVGSWNQPQHF; CDR3 DNA: TGTGCCAGCAGCGTAGCTGTCGGAAGTTGGAATCAGCCCCAGCATTTT
D gene: TRBD1; clone size: -; J gene: TRBJ1-2; V gene: TRBV11-3; CDR3 protein: CASSPGTGARGYTF; CDR3 DNA: TGTGCCAGCAGCCCCGGAACAGGGGCCCGGGGCTACACCTTC
D gene: -; clone size: -; J gene: TRBJ2-7; V gene: TRBV27; CDR3 protein: CASSLSWGSRVGQYF; CDR3 DNA: TGTGCCAGCAGTTTATCTTGGGGTAGTCGCGTCGGGCAGTACTTC
D gene: -; clone size: -; J gene: TRBJ2-5; V gene: TRBV30; CDR3 protein: CAWSRGGGLETQYF; CDR3 DNA: TGTGCCTGGAGTAGAGGGGGGGGCCTGGAGACCCAGTACTTC
D gene: TRBD2; clone size: -; J gene: TRBJ2-7; V gene: TRBV4-1; CDR3 protein: CASTTLAERPYEQYF; CDR3 DNA: TGCGCCAGCACCACTCTAGCGGAAAGACCCTACGAGCAGTACTTC
D gene: TRBD2; clone size: -; J gene: TRBJ2-1; V gene: TRBV6-1; CDR3 protein: CASSEDWGGAYNEQFF; CDR3 DNA: TGTGCCAGCAGTGAAGATTGGGGGGGGGCCTACAATGAGCAGTTCTTC
D gene: TRBD1; clone size: -; J gene: TRBJ1-2; V gene: TRBV5-1; CDR3 protein: CASSFGQGGVLVGGYTF; CDR3 DNA: TGCGCCAGCAGCTTCGGACAGGGAGGTGTTCTGGTCGGTGGCTACACCTTC
D gene: -; clone size: -; J gene: TRBJ2-7; V gene: TRBV7-6; CDR3 protein: CASSVLAAHYEQYF; CDR3 DNA: TGTGCCAGCAGCGTATTGGCCGCTCACTACGAGCAGTACTTC
D gene: -; clone size: medium-sized; J gene: TRBJ2-7; V gene: TRBV11-2; CDR3 protein: CASSLGQSSYEQYF; CDR3 DNA: TGTGCCAGCAGCTTAGGCCAGAGCTCCTACGAGCAGTACTTC
D gene: -; clone size: -; J gene: TRBJ1-1; V gene: TRBV6-1; CDR3 protein: CASRASMNTEAFF; CDR3 DNA: TGTGCCAGCAGGGCCTCCATGAACACTGAAGCTTTCTTT
D gene: -; clone size: -; J gene: TRBJ1-4; V gene: TRBV5-6; CDR3 protein: CASSFYGSGNEKLFF; CDR3 DNA: TGTGCCAGCAGCTTTTACGGGAGTGGGAATGAAAAACTGTTTTTT
D gene: TRBD1; clone size: -; J gene: TRBJ1-2; V gene: TRBV4-1; CDR3 protein: CASSQAGQAAGYTF; CDR3 DNA: TGCGCCAGCAGCCAAGCAGGACAGGCCGCAGGCTACACCTTC
D gene: TRBD1; clone size: medium-sized; J gene: TRBJ2-7; V gene: TRBV5-6; CDR3 protein: CASSAEQGAFYEQYF; CDR3 DNA: TGTGCCAGCAGCGCGGAACAGGGGGCGTTCTACGAGCAGTACTTC
D gene: TRBD2; clone size: -; J gene: TRBJ2-2; V gene: TRBV14; CDR3 protein: CASSQDLAGPPGELFF; CDR3 DNA: TGTGCCAGCAGCCAAGATCTAGCGGGTCCCCCCGGGGAGCTGTTTTTT
D gene: -; clone size: -; J gene: TRBJ2-7; V gene: TRBV7-8; CDR3 protein: CASSFVPGRGDEQYF; CDR3 DNA: TGTGCCAGCAGCTTCGTGCCAGGCCGCGGAGACGAGCAGTACTTC
D gene: -; clone size: -; J gene: TRBJ1-1; V gene: TRBV11-2; CDR3 protein: CASSYPGETEAFF; CDR3 DNA: TGTGCCAGCAGCTACCCCGGGGAGACTGAAGCTTTCTTT
D gene: -; clone size: few; J gene: TRBJ1-1; V gene: TRBV7-9; CDR3 protein: CASSPGWERTF; CDR3 DNA: TGTGCCAGCAGCCCCGGGTGGGAACGGACATTT
D gene: TRBD1; clone size: -; J gene: TRBJ1-2; V gene: TRBV7-9; CDR3 protein: CASSLGDRGYTF; CDR3 DNA: TGTGCCAGCAGCTTAGGGGACAGAGGCTACACCTTC
D gene: TRBD2; clone size: -; J gene: TRBJ2-1; V gene: TRBV6-1; CDR3 protein: CASSGRLAGGNNEQFF; CDR3 DNA: TGTGCCAGCAGTGGACGACTAGCGGGAGGCAACAATGAGCAGTTCTTC
D gene: -; clone size: -; J gene: TRBJ1-1; V gene: TRBV20-1; CDR3 protein: CSASLNTEAFF; CDR3 DNA: TGCAGTGCTTCCCTAAACACTGAAGCTTTCTTT
D gene: -; clone size: -; J gene: TRBJ2-7; V gene: TRBV13; CDR3 protein: CASSLGPFEQYF; CDR3 DNA: TGTGCCAGCAGCTTAGGCCCGTTCGAGCAGTACTTC
D gene: TRBD2; clone size: -; J gene: TRBJ2-2; V gene: TRBV11-2; CDR3 protein: CASSLEGEGTGELFF; CDR3 DNA: TGTGCCAGCAGCTTAGAAGGGGAGGGCACCGGGGAGCTGTTTTTT
D gene: -; clone size: -; J gene: TRBJ2-3; V gene: TRBV4-2; CDR3 protein: CASSQELAGGSTDTQYF; CDR3 DNA: TGTGCCAGCAGCCAAGAGCTAGCAGGGGGGAGCACAGATACGCAGTATTTT
D gene: -; clone size: -; J gene: TRBJ1-1; V gene: TRBV6-9; CDR3 protein: CASSYGAGTEAFF; CDR3 DNA: TGTGCCAGCAGTTACGGCGCGGGAACTGAAGCTTTCTTT
D gene: -; clone size: -; J gene: TRBJ1-5; V gene: TRBV21-1; CDR3 protein: CASRNYSNQPQHF; CDR3 DNA: TGTGCCAGCAGAAACTATAGCAATCAGCCCCAGCATTTT
D gene: TRBD1; clone size: once; J gene: TRBJ2-5; V gene: TRBV7-9; CDR3 protein: CASSRPGQGASGTQYF; CDR3 DNA: TGTGCCAGCAGCCGTCCGGGACAGGGGGCCTCGGGGACCCAGTACTTC
D gene: TRBD2; clone size: -; J gene: TRBJ2-2; V gene: TRBV4-3; CDR3 protein: CASSQDPAGGRNGELFF; CDR3 DNA: TGCGCCAGCAGCCAAGATCCAGCGGGGGGGCGAAACGGGGAGCTGTTTTTT
D gene: -; clone size: -; J gene: TRBJ2-7; V gene: TRBV7-9; CDR3 protein: CASSLNRQDSYEQYF; CDR3 DNA: TGTGCCAGCAGCTTAAACAGACAGGACAGCTACGAGCAGTACTTC
D gene: -; clone size: few; J gene: TRBJ2-5; V gene: TRBV27; CDR3 protein: CASSVPSGAQYF; CDR3 DNA: TGTGCCAGCAGTGTGCCCTCCGGGGCCCAGTACTTC
D gene: -; clone size: -; J gene: TRBJ2-5; V gene: TRBV4-2; CDR3 protein: CASSPTVPGTQETQYF; CDR3 DNA: TGTGCCAGCAGCCCTACCGTTCCGGGTACTCAAGAGACCCAGTACTTC
D gene: -; clone size: once; J gene: TRBJ1-2; V gene: TRBV6-5; CDR3 protein: CASGIYGYTF; CDR3 DNA: TGTGCCAGCGGAATCTATGGCTACACCTTC
D gene: -; clone size: -; J gene: TRBJ2-1; V gene: TRBV7-9; CDR3 protein: CASSLSSLNEQFF; CDR3 DNA: TGTGCCAGCAGCTTATCGTCATTAAATGAGCAGTTCTTC
D gene: -; clone size: -; J gene: TRBJ1-1; V gene: TRBV19; CDR3 protein: CASSMALNTEAFF; CDR3 DNA: TGTGCCAGTAGTATGGCACTGAACACTGAAGCTTTCTTT
D gene: -; clone size: -; J gene: TRBJ2-1; V gene: TRBV19; CDR3 protein: CASNGLGFNEQFF; CDR3 DNA: TGTGCCAGTAATGGCCTAGGGTTCAATGAGCAGTTCTTC
D gene: -; clone size: -; J gene: TRBJ1-1; V gene: TRBV4-3; CDR3 protein: CASSQGLWANTEAFF; CDR3 DNA: TGCGCCAGCAGCCAAGGTTTATGGGCGAACACTGAAGCTTTCTTT
D gene: TRBD1; clone size: -; J gene: TRBJ2-5; V gene: TRBV28; CDR3 protein: CASSDQIGTGEWETQYF; CDR3 DNA: TGTGCCAGCAGTGACCAAATCGGGACAGGGGAGTGGGAGACCCAGTACTTC
D gene: TRBD2; clone size: -; J gene: TRBJ2-1; V gene: TRBV6-5; CDR3 protein: CASSPSTSGNEQFF; CDR3 DNA: TGTGCCAGCAGTCCTTCGACTAGCGGTAATGAGCAGTTCTTC
D gene: -; clone size: -; J gene: TRBJ2-7; V gene: TRBV5-1; CDR3 protein: CASSLGFAHEQYF; CDR3 DNA: TGCGCCAGCAGCTTGGGTTTTGCCCACGAGCAGTACTTC
D gene: TRBD1; clone size: -; J gene: TRBJ2-7; V gene: TRBV11-2; CDR3 protein: CASSPGQGPYEQYF; CDR3 DNA: TGTGCCAGCAGCCCGGGACAGGGGCCCTACGAGCAGTACTTC
D gene: -; clone size: once; J gene: TRBJ2-3; V gene: TRBV5-4; CDR3 protein: CACRGLTDTQYF; CDR3 DNA: TGTGCTTGCCGGGGACTCACAGATACGCAGTATTTT
D gene: -; clone size: -; J gene: TRBJ1-2; V gene: TRBV28; CDR3 protein: CASSSRWAADHLGYTF; CDR3 DNA: TGTGCCAGCAGCTCTCGTTGGGCAGCGGATCACCTTGGCTACACCTTC
D gene: -; clone size: -; J gene: TRBJ2-1; V gene: TRBV10-1; CDR3 protein: CASSERPYNEQFF; CDR3 DNA: TGCGCCAGCAGTGAGAGGCCCTACAATGAGCAGTTCTTC
D gene: TRBD1; clone size: -; J gene: TRBJ1-1; V gene: TRBV7-3; CDR3 protein: CASSSRDRGGYTEAFF; CDR3 DNA: TGTGCCAGCAGCTCCCGGGACAGGGGAGGGTACACTGAAGCTTTCTTT
D gene: TRBD2; clone size: -; J gene: TRBJ2-1; V gene: TRBV18; CDR3 protein: CASSLPGTSGRIYNEQFF; CDR3 DNA: TGTGCCAGCTCACTTCCCGGGACTAGCGGGAGGATTTACAATGAGCAGTTCTTC
D gene: -; clone size: few; J gene: TRBJ2-7; V gene: TRBV11-2; CDR3 protein: CASSALGWGPVYEQYF; CDR3 DNA: TGTGCCAGCAGCGCATTAGGGTGGGGCCCGGTCTACGAGCAGTACTTC